The 23 T cell receptor beta chains below all came from one sample that was sequenced in a study of glioma-infiltrating T cells. Using RNA template, CDR3s of TCR alpha and beta were amplified with iRepertoire arm-PCR. TCRdb called the multiplex PCR reads again in MiXCR, with one record for every CDR3 protein. Of more than 90,000 distinct CDR3 sequences in the sample, around 42% were seen once. Sequenced input: glioma tissue, nonneoplastic brain tissue, or PBMCs (not recorded which). The receptors shown here come from a human donor with low-grade glioma or glioblastoma, undergoing nonglioma brain surgery, or in good health (not recorded which).

There are many counts of this clonotype. The rearrangement links TRBV18 to TRBJ2-7; unclear D gene. V lost 3 bases and J lost 0, with 6 bases in between. Per the germline V gene, CDR1 is KGHSH and CDR2 is LQKENI. CDR3 length equals 13 residues. The DNA for the CDR3 is TGTGCCAGCTCACCCCTTAGCTCCTACGAGCAGTACTTC. Protein product: CASSPLSSYEQYF.

This clonotype was counted ten times or more. The rearrangement joins TRBV6-1 to TRBJ1-1; 7 bases agree with TRBD1. The junction had 10 bases not matched to a gene; V was cut back by 5 bases and J by 4 bases. The CDR3 consists of 15 residues. CDR1 is MNHNS, CDR2 SASEGT, per germline. The CDR3 region is CASSYPKAGGTEAFF. As DNA, the CDR3 is TGTGCCAGCAGTTATCCAAAAGCAGGGGGCACTGAAGCTTTCTTT.

In its sample, this clonotype was seen many times. The chain links TRBV28 to TRBJ1-1; D not certain. This CDR3 spans 13 amino acids. Germline V lookup: CDR1 MDHEN, CDR2 SYDVKM. V lost 10 bases, J lost 2 bases, and 14 bases lay in between. CDR3: CAIMTSTNTEAFF. The CDR3 DNA follows: TGTGCCATCATGACATCCACAAACACTGAAGCTTTCTTT.

This clonotype came up many times. This chain joins TRBV19 and TRBJ2-3; 11 bases fit TRBD1. J was trimmed by 6 bases and V by 3 bases; bases with no gene match: 8. Germline-derived CDR1 and CDR2 are LNHDA and SQIVND (reference sequence). This CDR3 is 16 amino acids long. The CDR3 sequence is CASSISGTGGLDTQYF. The CDR3 nucleotides read TGTGCCAGTAGTATTTCCGGGACAGGGGGTCTTGATACGCAGTATTTT.

This clonotype was seen ten or more times. This chain uses TRBV2 with TRBJ2-4; 10 bases fit TRBD2. J lost 11 bases, V lost 4 bases, and 8 bases had no gene match. The CDR3 extends over 14 amino acids. Looked up from germline, CDR1 is SNHLY and CDR2 is FYNNEI. CDR3 nucleotides: TGTGCCAGCAGTGGGGGCGGGAGCGGGAGGGTTCAGTACTTC. Its protein is CASSGGGSGRVQYF.

This clonotype was picked up many times. This chain connects TRBV6-1 to TRBJ2-7; 7 nucleotides agree with TRBD1. The CDR3 runs to 12 residues. J lost 6 bases, V lost 3 bases, and 2 bases had no gene match. Germline V gives CDR1 MNHNS, CDR2 SASEGT. The chain's CDR3 is CASSETGSEQYF. CDR3 DNA sequence: TGTGCCAGCAGTGAGACAGGGTCCGAGCAGTACTTC.

This clonotype was observed at least ten times. The rearrangement links TRBV3-1 to TRBJ2-5, with D possibly matching TRBD1 (5 bases). Trimming took 4 bases from V and 2 from J, leaving 17 bases between them. Germline V gene sequence: CDR1 LGHDT, CDR2 YNNKEL (reference sequence). The CDR3 extends over 16 amino acids. The CDR3 region has the DNA TGTGCCAGCAGCCCAGTTCTGACAGCCTTTCAAGAGACCCAGTACTTC. Amino acid sequence: CASSPVLTAFQETQYF.

The table lists this clonotype with many counts. The chain employs TRBV7-6 and TRBJ2-1, with a weak D call TRBD1 (6 bases). Germline V gene lookup returns CDR1 SGHVS and CDR2 FNYEAQ. This CDR3 is built from 14 residues. Trimming left V 3 bases short and J 8 bases short, with 14 bases between. CDR3 nucleotide sequence: TGTGCCAGCAGCTTTCCTACAGGGACGGATGAGCAGTTCTTC. This gives the protein CASSFPTGTDEQFF.

The table lists this clonotype with many counts. V usage is TRBV28 and J usage is TRBJ1-5; D remains ambiguous. Trimming removed 3 bases at V and 0 bases at J, with 0 bases between. Per germline, CDR1 MDHEN and CDR2 SYDVKM. The CDR3 consists of 12 residues. The CDR3 region has the DNA TGTGCCAGCAGTTTTAGCAATCAGCCCCAGCATTTT. This sequence encodes CASSFSNQPQHF.

With regard to this clonotype: A read error may be the cause here, since a much bigger clone is one base away. The chain couples TRBV5-1 to TRBJ2-3; tentatively, D is TRBD1 (5 bases). Germline assignment: CDR1 SGHRS and CDR2 YFSETQ. Trimming shortened V by 5 bases and J by 0 bases, and 13 bases separated the two germline ends. The CDR3 spans 15 residues. The CDR3 DNA reads TGCGCCAGCAGAAGCCGGACACGCAGCACAGATACGCAGTATTTT. It translates to CASRSRTRSTDTQYF.

This clonotype was seen more than once but under ten times. This may arise from a read error, as a much more abundant clone is one base away. The genes are TRBV11-2 and TRBJ2-3; D is unclear. Germline CDR1 SGHAT, CDR2 FQNNGV. CDR3 size: 15 residues. The V gene lost 1 base and the J gene lost 6 bases, with 14 bases spanning the gap. CDR3 sequence (DNA): TGTGCCAGCAGCTTAGGGCAGGAGAAAACGGATACGCAGTATTTT. Protein: CASSLGQEKTDTQYF.

This clonotype was detected many times. J is TRBJ2-7 and V is TRBV5-1, with D possibly matching TRBD2 (6 bases). The CDR3 sequence is 15 residues long. Germline loops: CDR1 SGHRS, CDR2 YFSETQ. V lost 0 bases and J 3 bases, leaving 13 bases between the germline ends. For the CDR3, the DNA is TGCGCCAGCAGCTTGGCCGAGCGGGTCCTCTACGAGCAGTACTTC. This sequence encodes CASSLAERVLYEQYF.

This clonotype was observed many times. V gene TRBV27 combines with J gene TRBJ2-1; 7 nucleotides agree with TRBD2. Losses at the gene ends were 9 bases for V and 1 base for J; bases not matched to a gene: 3. The CDR3 contains 13 residues. Germline values: CDR1 MNHEY, CDR2 SMNVEV (reference sequence). The CDR3 here is CASWRGSYNEQFF. Here the CDR3 DNA reads TGTGCCAGTTGGCGGGGGTCCTACAATGAGCAGTTCTTC.

This clonotype has at least ten counts. The J gene is TRBJ2-7, the V gene TRBV4-1, with 7 nucleotides matching TRBD1. The CDR3 is 13 amino acids. The V gene's germline CDR1 is MGHRA and CDR2 YSYEKL. V lost 3 bases, J lost 3 bases, and 2 bases stayed unmatched. DNA of the CDR3: TGCGCCAGCAGCCAGACAGGGTTCTACGAGCAGTACTTC. It codes for CASSQTGFYEQYF.

This clonotype has ten or more counts. This chain uses TRBV19 with TRBJ2-5; no clear D gene. The CDR3 sequence is 13 residues long. Trimming left V 10 bases short and J 0 bases short, with 12 bases between. Germline V gene sequence: CDR1 LNHDA, CDR2 SQIVND (reference sequence). The CDR3 sequence is CATQQGNQETQYF. In DNA form, the CDR3 reads TGTGCCACCCAGCAAGGAAACCAAGAGACCCAGTACTTC.

This clonotype has ten or more counts. V usage is TRBV3-1 and J usage is TRBJ2-1, with 8 bases identical to TRBD2. This CDR3 comprises 15 residues. From germline, CDR1 is LGHDT and CDR2 YNNKEL (reference sequence). The ends lost 4 bases at V and 4 bases at J; junction bases unmatched: 6. The CDR3 DNA reads as TGTGCCAGCAGCCCCCTCGGACTAGCTTACAATGAGCAGTTCTTC. Its protein is CASSPLGLAYNEQFF.

This clonotype has more than one count but fewer than ten. This may come from a read error, since a much larger clone is one base off. This sequence joins TRBV2 and TRBJ1-1, with D tentatively TRBD1 (5 bases). Germline V gene data show CDR1 as SNHLY and CDR2 as FYNNEI. This CDR3 is 14 amino acids long. In DNA form, the CDR3 reads TGTGCCAGCAGTGAATATAATGGGGGAACTGAAGCTTCCTTT. Translated: CASSEYNGGTEASF.

This clonotype was seen many times. The chain has TRBV28 and TRBJ1-6; D is unresolved. CDR1 is MDHEN and CDR2 is SYDVKM in the germline V gene. The length of the CDR3 is 18 residues. The V gene lost 6 bases and the J gene lost 5 bases, with 23 bases spanning the gap. CDR3 DNA: TGTGCCAGCAGCTCCCGCATAACGCCGACATGGGATAATTCACCCCTCCACTTT. Translating it yields CASSSRITPTWDNSPLHF.

On this clonotype itself: This could be a read error, since a much larger clone is one nucleotide away. V gene TRBV7-9 combines with J gene TRBJ1-2, with D uncertain. The CDR3 covers 14 residues. The germline V gene encodes CDR1 SEHNR and CDR2 FQNEAQ (reference sequence). V lost 1 base to trimming and J lost 13 bases, with 19 bases between them. The CDR3: CASSLGAVVEIRTF. The CDR3 DNA reads TGTGCCAGCAGCTTAGGGGCAGTCGTAGAAATCCGCACCTTC.

This clonotype was recorded at least ten times. V gene TRBV19 combines with J gene TRBJ2-7; the D is unclear. CDR1 and CDR2 from the germline V gene are LNHDA and SQIVND (reference sequence). V lost 5 bases, J lost 7 bases, and 15 bases lay in between. The CDR3 extends over 13 amino acids. The CDR3 here is CASSPVWLREQYF. In nucleotides, the CDR3 is TGTGCCAGTAGTCCGGTCTGGTTGCGGGAGCAGTACTTC. The complete variable domain, with remaining parts taken from reference TRBV19 and TRBJ2-7, reads DGGITQSPKYLFRKEGQNVTLSCEQNLNHDAMYWYRQDPGQGLRLIYYSQIVNDFQKGDIAEGYSVSREKKESFPLTVTSAQKNPTAFYLCASSPVWLREQYFGPGTRLTVT.

On this clonotype itself: One base away lies a much larger clone, so this may be a sequencing read error. The conserved closing phenylalanine or tryptophan is absent in this CDR3, likely reflecting a read error. The CDR3 DNA reads TGTGCCAGCAGCCAAGTTTTTGGGCTAGGCACAGATACGCAGTATTCT. Its protein product is CASSQVFGLGTDTQYS. This chain connects TRBV3-1 to TRBJ2-3; D is undetermined. Germline lookup yields CDR1 LGHDT and CDR2 YNNKEL (reference sequence). The CDR3 runs to 16 residues. V lost 1 base, J lost 1 base, and 12 bases lay in between.

This clonotype was seen a few times. It is likely a read error, because the conserved phenylalanine at the end of the CDR3 is missing. DNA of the CDR3: TGTGCCACCAGTGGGGCCCGCCAGGGTGAGACCCAGTACCTC. Residues: CATSGARQGETQYL. The chain is built from TRBV24-1 and TRBJ2-5; D is possibly TRBD1 (5 bases). Germline lookup yields CDR1 KGHDR and CDR2 SFDVKD. The V end was cut by 5 bases, the J end by 5 bases, with 14 bases between. This CDR3 comprises 14 residues.

This clonotype came up many times. V is TRBV12-3 or TRBV12-4 and J is TRBJ2-4; D remains unclear. Deletions cut 2 bases from V and 8 bases from J, with 10 bases between. This CDR3 has 13 amino acids. The CDR3 loop is CASSLWTLDIQYF. CDR3 nucleotide sequence: TGTGCCAGCAGTTTATGGACGCTGGACATTCAGTACTTC.